A single sample is the source of the 2 T cell receptor beta chains below, sequenced in a study of OX40 agonist ivuxolimab in advanced cancers. Produced via immunoSEQ multiplex PCR; TCRdb's table is partial and in-frame only. Altogether under 80,000 clones are present, roughly 88% being singletons, with the ten largest covering 2% to 2.5%. The sequences come from CD4+ or CD8+ T cells sorted from blood, collected in a trial of the OX40 agonist ivuxolimab. Every receptor here comes from an adult with an advanced solid tumor such as melanoma, head and neck, liver or kidney cancer.

The gene calls are TRBV7-8 and TRBJ2-7, with 8 bases fitting TRBD1. Germline CDR1 reads SGHVS; CDR2 reads FQNEAQ. CDR3 size: 15 residues. The V segment lost 2 bases and the J segment 6 bases; nucleotides outside the gene matches: 9. The CDR3 loop is CASSLNGQGMGEQYF. The CDR3 bases are TGTGCCAGCAGCTTAAACGGACAGGGAATGGGCGAGCAGTACTTC. Using reference TRBV7-8 and TRBJ2-7 for the parts outside the CDR3, the full variable domain is GAGVSQSPRYKVAKRGQDVALRCDPISGHVSLFWYQQALGQGPEFLTYFQNEAQLDKSGLPSDRFFAERPEGSVSTLKIQRTQQEDSAVYLCASSLNGQGMGEQYFGPGTRLTVT.

The J gene is TRBJ1-1, the V gene TRBV7-8; unclear D gene. The germline V gene has CDR1 SGHVS and CDR2 FQNEAQ. The CDR3 totals 14 residues. Trimming pared 1 base from V and 6 bases from J, leaving 12 bases between. The CDR3 here is CASSLVSGFAEAFF. The DNA for the CDR3 is TGTGCCAGCAGCTTAGTATCGGGGTTCGCTGAAGCTTTCTTT.